The 26 T cell receptor beta chains below come from one sample, sequenced in a study of T-cell memory formation after mild COVID-19. TCRdb re-derived calls from the 5' RACE reads in MiXCR, one entry per CDR3 protein. Here the sample spans about 200,000 distinct CDR3 sequences, over 9.5% being singletons. The sequencing input was PBMCs or a T cell subset sorted from them (not recorded which). The receptor source for this set is a man in his late teens or twenties who had mild COVID-19 (a few samples of this study predate the infection). Cell type and time point are not known.

This clonotype was recorded a few times. V gene TRBV5-1 combines with J gene TRBJ2-5; D gene ambiguous. CDR3 length equals 13 residues. Germline values: CDR1 SGHRS, CDR2 YFSETQ. The ends were cut back, 2 bases at V and 4 bases at J, with 9 bases in the middle. The CDR3 protein is CASSFDLGETQYF. The CDR3 nucleotides read TGCGCCAGCAGCTTCGACCTAGGAGAGACCCAGTACTTC.

This clonotype turned up a few times. The chain employs TRBV5-1 and TRBJ2-4; either TRBD1 or TRBD2 may supply D (6 bases each). The V gene lost 0 bases and the J gene lost 15 bases, with 19 bases spanning the gap. The CDR3 has 14 residues. The germline V gene encodes CDR1 SGHRS and CDR2 YFSETQ. CDR3: CASSLEGGTTAGYF. CDR3 DNA sequence: TGCGCCAGCAGCTTGGAGGGGGGTACGACCGCGGGGTACTTC.

The chain has TRBV6-4 and TRBJ2-7, with TRBD1 matching over 9 bases. Unmatched junction bases numbered 6, after V lost 9 bases and J lost 3 bases. The germline V gene has CDR1 MRHNA and CDR2 SNTAGT. The CDR3 is 13 residues long. The CDR3 DNA reads as TGTGCCAGGGGGACAGGGCCCCGCTACGAGCAGTACGTC. It encodes CARGTGPRYEQYV.

Many counts were recorded for this clonotype. The CDR3 region is CASSPPKRRLNEQFF. The CDR3 nucleotides read TGTGCCAGCTCACCACCGAAGCGGAGGCTCAATGAGCAGTTCTTC. The chain has TRBV18 and TRBJ2-1; weak D call: TRBD2 (5 bases). Germline-derived CDR1 and CDR2 are KGHSH and LQKENI. The CDR3 totals 15 residues. With 0 bases removed from V and 6 bases from J, the gap between germline ends came to 12 bases.

This clonotype occurred a few times. This chain connects TRBV5-1 to TRBJ2-2; 7 positions match TRBD1. The V gene's germline CDR1 is SGHRS and CDR2 YFSETQ. V was pared by 5 bases and J by 2 bases, with 9 bases of the junction left unmatched. This CDR3 spans 16 amino acids. CDR3 DNA sequence: TGCGCCAGCAGGAACTCCGGGACAGACAACACCGGGGAGCTGTTTTTT. This encodes CASRNSGTDNTGELFF.

This clonotype has just a few counts. The chain is built from TRBV27 and TRBJ2-7; D remains ambiguous. With 5 bases removed from V and 4 bases from J, the gap between germline ends came to 12 bases. The CDR3 covers 13 residues. The V gene's germline CDR1 is MNHEY and CDR2 SMNVEV (reference sequence). The DNA for the CDR3 is TGTGCCAGCAGTCGGCGACGAGCGTACGAGCAGTACTTC. This sequence encodes CASSRRRAYEQYF.

The table lists this clonotype with many counts. The chain links TRBV18 to TRBJ2-7, with D possibly TRBD1 on 5 matching bases. Looked up from germline, CDR1 is KGHSH and CDR2 is LQKENI. CDR3 size: 15 residues. The V gene lost 8 bases and the J gene lost 4 bases, with 21 bases spanning the gap. CDR3 nucleotides: TGTGCCAGCCGGCAGGGCGGAACGACGAGATACGAGCAGTACTTC. Translated: CASRQGGTTRYEQYF. Full variable domain (outside the CDR3, taken from reference TRBV18 and TRBJ2-7): NAGVMQNPRHLVRRRGQEARLRCSPMKGHSHVYWYRQLPEEGLKFMVYLQKENIIDESGMPKERFSAEFPKEGPSILRIQQVVRGDSAAYFCASRQGGTTRYEQYFGPGTRLTVT.

The chain is built from TRBV5-1 and TRBJ2-6, with D unclear. Germline V gene data show CDR1 as SGHRS and CDR2 as YFSETQ. The V end lost 0 bases, the J end lost 3 bases, and 13 bases lay between the germline ends. This CDR3 spans 17 amino acids. This CDR3 is CASSLGAGLSGANVLTF. The CDR3 coding sequence is TGCGCCAGCAGCTTGGGGGCAGGTCTGAGTGGGGCCAACGTCCTGACTTTC.

This clonotype has more than one count but fewer than ten. The chain couples TRBV7-2 to TRBJ1-5; TRBD1 might be the D (5 bases). Trimming left V 5 bases short and J 6 bases short, with 17 bases between. Germline CDR1 reads SGHTA; CDR2 reads FQGNSA. The CDR3 contains 15 residues. In nucleotides, the CDR3 is TGTGCCAGCAGCCTGTATTCAGCAGGGAGTCAGCCCCAGCATTTT. Translated: CASSLYSAGSQPQHF.

The table lists this clonotype with a few counts. J is TRBJ2-2 and V is TRBV4-3; the match to TRBD1 covers 8 bases. This CDR3 contains 15 residues. Germline trimming cut 0 bases from V and 7 bases from J; bases unmatched to any gene: 4. Germline CDR1 LGHNA, CDR2 YSLEER. This CDR3 is CASSQEQGGFGELFF. In DNA form, the CDR3 reads TGCGCCAGCAGCCAAGAACAGGGGGGATTCGGGGAGCTGTTTTTT.

Ten or more counts support this clonotype. The CDR3 protein is CASSLLTGAYNEQFF. Written as DNA, the CDR3 is TGTGCCAGCAGCTTATTGACAGGGGCCTACAATGAGCAGTTCTTC. V usage is TRBV11-1 and J usage is TRBJ2-1, with 8 positions matching TRBD1. This CDR3 region has 15 residues. The germline V gene encodes CDR1 SGHAT and CDR2 FQDESV (reference sequence). The ends lost 2 bases at V and 2 bases at J; junction bases unmatched: 2.

Ten or more counts support this clonotype. The CDR3 nucleotides are TGCGCCAGCAGCTCCTTGGGCCGGTCTCAGCCCCAGCATTTT. This sequence encodes CASSSLGRSQPQHF. The chain has TRBV4-1 and TRBJ1-5; D gene uncertain. Germline CDR1 and CDR2: MGHRA and YSYEKL. Trimming took off 5 bases at V and 6 bases at J, with 14 bases between the two ends. The CDR3 loop spans 14 amino acids.

This clonotype showed up many times. The CDR3 nucleotides are TGCGCCAGCAATCGGGGGCGCGGAGGCTACACCTTC. It encodes CASNRGRGGYTF. V usage is TRBV5-1 and J usage is TRBJ1-2; possibly TRBD1 for D (6 bases). From germline, CDR1 is SGHRS and CDR2 YFSETQ. Deletions cut 6 bases from V and 8 bases from J, with 14 bases between. This CDR3 has 12 residues.

This clonotype was counted a few times. The rearrangement links TRBV7-2 to TRBJ2-5; TRBD2 might be the D (6 bases). Germline V CDR1 and CDR2: SGHTA, FQGNSA. This CDR3 is 14 amino acids long. Between the trimmed V and J ends, which lost 5 bases and 5 bases, there was a span of 15 bases. CDR3 nucleotides: TGTGCCAGCAGCCCGAGCCTCCGGGGGGAGACCCAGTACTTC. Its translation: CASSPSLRGETQYF. Drawing the rest from reference TRBV7-2 and TRBJ2-5, the complete variable domain is GAGVSQSPSNKVTEKGKDVELRCDPISGHTALYWYRQSLGQGLEFLIYFQGNSAPDKSGLPSDRFSAERTGGSVSTLTIQRTQQEDSAVYLCASSPSLRGETQYFGPGTRLLVL.

The rearrangement links TRBV5-1 to TRBJ2-3; D is unresolved. This CDR3 spans 18 amino acids. Germline CDR1 SGHRS, CDR2 YFSETQ. V was clipped by 3 bases and J by 4 bases, with 24 bases between them. This CDR3 reads CASSSYTGRRPRADTQYF. CDR3 nucleotide sequence: TGCGCCAGCAGCTCCTACACTGGTCGGCGGCCCCGCGCAGATACGCAGTATTTT.

The table lists this clonotype with many counts. The chain is built from TRBV27 and TRBJ2-3, with 7 bases that match TRBD1. The CDR3 sequence is 15 residues long. V was pared by 5 bases and J by 5 bases, with 10 bases of the junction left unmatched. Germline CDR1 is MNHEY and CDR2 is SMNVEV (reference sequence). The CDR3 DNA reads TGTGCCAGCAGTCCCCAGAGACAGGGTAAAGATACGCAGTATTTT. Its protein is CASSPQRQGKDTQYF.

This clonotype was seen ten or more times. The chain combines TRBV4-2 with TRBJ1-4, with D perhaps TRBD1 (5 bases). This CDR3 region has 15 residues. V shed 4 bases and J shed 5 bases, with 14 bases lying between them. The germline CDR1 and CDR2 sequences are LGHNA and YNFKEQ. CDR3 in amino acids: CASSPEQGANEKLFF. CDR3 DNA sequence: TGTGCCAGCAGCCCAGAACAAGGGGCGAATGAAAAACTGTTTTTT.

The chain employs TRBV9 and TRBJ2-3, with TRBD2 identical over 9 bases. Germline trimming cut 3 bases from V and 6 bases from J; bases unmatched to any gene: 11. The CDR3 contains 16 residues. Germline assignment: CDR1 SGDLS and CDR2 YYNGEE. As DNA, the CDR3 is TGTGCCAGCAGCGGAGTAGGCGGGGGGGCCCCGGATACGCAGTATTTT. It yields the protein CASSGVGGGAPDTQYF.

This clonotype was counted between two and nine times. V is TRBV12-3 or TRBV12-4 and J is TRBJ1-3; a weak D match, TRBD1 (5 bases). V lost 10 bases and J lost 0, with 13 bases in between. CDR3 length: 14 residues. The CDR3: CAIRRRASGNTIYF. CDR3 nucleotide sequence: TGTGCCATCCGACGCAGGGCCTCTGGAAACACCATATATTTT.

Ten or more counts support this clonotype. This rearrangement joins TRBV7-9 to TRBJ1-5; D may be TRBD1 (6 bases). The CDR3 covers 18 residues. Germline V gives CDR1 SEHNR, CDR2 FQNEAQ (reference sequence). Trimming pared 4 bases from V and 4 bases from J, leaving 23 bases between. The CDR3 nucleotides are TGTGCCAGCAGCTCCGATCCGGGGGCGCTTGGAAGGAATCAGCCCCAGCATTTT. As protein: CASSSDPGALGRNQPQHF.

In this sample, this clonotype turned up a few times. CDR3 in DNA: TGTGCCAGCAGCCAAGCTAACGGCCAAGAGACCCAGTACTTC. Translating gives CASSQANGQETQYF. The rearrangement joins TRBV3-1 to TRBJ2-5; the D is unclear. The CDR3 runs 14 residues. The germline CDR1 and CDR2 sequences are LGHDT and YNNKEL (reference sequence). Trimming cost V 1 base and J 1 base, with 7 bases left between them.

This clonotype was found a few times. The J gene is TRBJ2-1, the V gene TRBV6-2 or TRBV6-3, with D maybe TRBD2 (5 bases). This CDR3 is built from 13 residues. Germline V lookup: CDR1 MNHEY, CDR2 SVGEGT. Trimming cost V 7 bases and J 10 bases, with 17 bases left between them. CDR3 protein: CASITAGKREQFF. The CDR3 bases are TGTGCCAGCATAACCGCCGGGAAAAGGGAGCAGTTCTTC.

The chain couples TRBV9 to TRBJ2-5; either TRBD1 or TRBD2 may supply D (5 bases each). The CDR3 spans 15 residues. V dropped 0 bases and J dropped 7 bases, with 16 bases sitting between them. Germline values: CDR1 SGDLS, CDR2 YYNGEE. The CDR3 region is CASSVASGTAATQYF. In nucleotides, the CDR3 is TGTGCCAGCAGCGTAGCGTCCGGGACCGCGGCGACCCAGTACTTC.

The chain combines TRBV5-1 with TRBJ2-7; possibly TRBD1 for D (6 bases). Germline V CDR1 and CDR2: SGHRS, YFSETQ. The CDR3 loop spans 14 amino acids. V shed 4 bases and J shed 2 bases, with 13 bases lying between them. This CDR3 reads CASSPFQGTYEQYF. The CDR3 nucleotides read TGCGCCAGCAGCCCCTTCCAGGGGACCTACGAGCAGTACTTC.

This clonotype was counted a few times. The genes are TRBV12-3 or TRBV12-4 and TRBJ2-5; 9 positions match TRBD1. The CDR3 runs to 14 residues. J was trimmed by 5 bases and V by 5 bases; bases with no gene match: 6. The CDR3 nucleotides read TGTGCCAGCAGTCCAACAGGGGGCAGGGAGACCCAGTACTTC. Amino acid sequence: CASSPTGGRETQYF.

The sample holds a few counts of this clonotype. This rearrangement joins TRBV20-1 to TRBJ2-3, with D possibly TRBD1 on 5 matching bases. The germline V gene has CDR1 DFQATT and CDR2 SNEGSKA (reference sequence). The ends were cut back, 3 bases at V and 3 bases at J, with 13 bases in the middle. The CDR3 contains 14 residues. The DNA of the CDR3 is TGCAGTGCTAGTCCCGCAGGGTTTACAGATACGCAGTATTTT. Translation gives CSASPAGFTDTQYF.